The entry that follows covers one TCR beta chain sequence. TCRdb processed the 5' RACE reads anew with MiXCR; each CDR3 protein has one entry. The data contain 1.5 million to 2 million distinct CDR3 sequences, about 32% of them singletons. Germline V gene sequence: CDR1 LGHDT, CDR2 YNNKEL (reference sequence). This CDR3 is built from 15 residues. Losses at the gene ends were 9 bases for V and 2 bases for J; bases not matched to a gene: 9. These data are taken from a study of identical twins. V usage is TRBV3-1 and J usage is TRBJ2-2; 7 nucleotides agree with TRBD2. This clonotype was sampled from a newborn girl in good health. Sequencing used cord blood. CDR3 sequence reads: CASSNRDYNTGELFF. The CDR3, as DNA: TGTGCCAGTTCAAACCGGGACTACAACACCGGGGAGCTGTTTTTT.